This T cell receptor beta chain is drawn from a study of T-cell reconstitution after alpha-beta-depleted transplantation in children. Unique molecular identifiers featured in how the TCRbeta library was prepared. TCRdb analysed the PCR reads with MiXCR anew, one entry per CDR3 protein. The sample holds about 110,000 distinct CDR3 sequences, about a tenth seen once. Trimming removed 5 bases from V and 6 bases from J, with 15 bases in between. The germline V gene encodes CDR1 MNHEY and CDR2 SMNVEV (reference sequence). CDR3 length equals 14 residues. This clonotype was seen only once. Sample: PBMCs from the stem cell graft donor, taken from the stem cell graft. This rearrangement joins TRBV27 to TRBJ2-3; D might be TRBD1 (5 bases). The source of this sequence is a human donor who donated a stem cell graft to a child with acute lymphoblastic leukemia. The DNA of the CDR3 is TGTGCCAGCAGTACCCTGGGGCGCCGGGATACGCAGTATTTT. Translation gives CASSTLGRRDTQYF.